Below are 12 T cell receptor beta chains sequenced from a single sample in a study of T cells in Graves' hyperthyroidism and ophthalmopathy. Authors of the study amplified TCR beta CDR3 regions from RNA transcripts. TCR CDR3 regions were first amplified by RT-PCR with HTBI primers. TCRdb independently ran MiXCR on the multiplex PCR reads; one entry per CDR3 protein. The sample records fewer than 750,000 distinct CDR3 sequences, 14% being singletons. What was sequenced was blood. The receptors originated from a woman aged 50 to 65 with Graves' ophthalmopathy.

CDR3 sequence: CASSIGLAGDNEQYF. For the CDR3, the DNA is TGTGCCAGTAGTATAGGGCTAGCGGGAGATAACGAGCAGTACTTC. The chain carries TRBV19 and TRBJ2-7; 10 bases align to TRBD2. Germline V gene lookup returns CDR1 LNHDA and CDR2 SQIVND (reference sequence). The J segment lost 5 bases and the V segment lost 1 base, leaving 5 bases of the junction unmatched. This CDR3 is built from 15 residues.

This clonotype appeared many times. One end of the junction does not line up with germline, which may come from a read error. The CDR3 region has the DNA TGTGCTAGCAGCTCCTCAGAGAACACTGAAGCTTTCTTT. It yields the protein CASSSSENTEAFF. The rearrangement joins TRBV7-7 to TRBJ1-1; D not certain. This CDR3 is built from 13 residues. Germline-derived CDR1 and CDR2 are SSHAT and FNYEAQ (reference sequence).

This clonotype came up many times. V usage is TRBV20-1 and J usage is TRBJ2-1; 9 bases are shared with TRBD2. The CDR3 has 15 residues. The germline V gene encodes CDR1 DFQATT and CDR2 SNEGSKA (reference sequence). V lost 5 bases, J lost 0 bases, and 5 bases stayed unmatched. CDR3 amino acids: CSAGHSGSSYNEQFF. The CDR3 coding sequence is TGCAGTGCTGGTCATAGCGGGAGCTCCTACAATGAGCAGTTCTTC.

In this sample, this clonotype turned up many times. The rearrangement links TRBV11-3 to TRBJ1-4, with D possibly TRBD1 on 5 matching bases. This CDR3 region has 14 residues. V lost 1 base and J lost 8, with 11 bases in between. CDR1 and CDR2 (germline): SGHNT, YENEEA. CDR3 in DNA: TGTGCCAGCAGCTTAGCAGGGATTGGCGAAAAACTGTTTTTT. Protein: CASSLAGIGEKLFF.

The chain uses TRBV20-1 and TRBJ2-5, with 12 bases that match TRBD2. Trimming cost V 0 bases and J 3 bases; bases outside gene matches: 5. This CDR3 is 16 amino acids long. In germline, CDR1 is DFQATT, CDR2 SNEGSKA (reference sequence). The chain's CDR3 is CSARDLLAGGEETQYF. CDR3 nucleotides: TGCAGTGCTAGAGATTTGCTAGCGGGAGGGGAAGAGACCCAGTACTTC.

The chain is built from TRBV7-9 and TRBJ1-2; the D gene is possibly TRBD1 (5 bases). There are 13 residues in the CDR3. V was clipped by 3 bases and J by 8 bases, with 13 bases between them. The germline V gene has CDR1 SEHNR and CDR2 FQNEAQ (reference sequence). Written as DNA, the CDR3 is TGTGCCAGCAGCTTCGGACAAGCGGAAGGCTACACCTTC. Translation gives CASSFGQAEGYTF.

This clonotype was seen many times. This sequence joins TRBV28 and TRBJ2-3; D remains ambiguous. Germline CDR1 is MDHEN and CDR2 is SYDVKM. This CDR3 is built from 15 residues. Trimming pared 3 bases from V and 0 bases from J, leaving 10 bases between. CDR3 protein: CASSFAELSTDTQYF. For the CDR3, the DNA is TGTGCCAGCAGTTTTGCGGAGCTTAGCACAGATACGCAGTATTTT.

The table lists this clonotype with many counts. The chain is built from TRBV5-1 and TRBJ2-7; tentative D call: TRBD2 (6 bases). The V end was cut by 4 bases, the J end by 3 bases, with 14 bases between. CDR3 length: 14 amino acids. Looked up from germline, CDR1 is SGHRS and CDR2 is YFSETQ. The CDR3 DNA sequence: TGCGCCAGCAGCATCCGTCGGGGGAACTACGAGCAGTACTTC. Translating it yields CASSIRRGNYEQYF.

This clonotype was seen ten or more times. The chain carries TRBV28 and TRBJ2-5; D possibly corresponds to TRBD1 (6 bases). The CDR3 is 18 amino acids. Trimming left V 5 bases short and J 2 bases short, with 24 bases between. Germline CDR1 and CDR2: MDHEN and SYDVKM. The CDR3, as DNA: TGTGCCAGCAGTCGGCTAAACAGGGCAACGGCTAGTCAAGAGACCCAGTACTTC. Protein product: CASSRLNRATASQETQYF.

This clonotype was observed a handful of times. This chain links TRBV20-1 with TRBJ2-5; tentative D call: TRBD2 (7 bases). V gave up 6 bases and J gave up 5 bases, with 13 bases separating them. The CDR3 is made up of 12 amino acids. Per germline, CDR1 DFQATT and CDR2 SNEGSKA (reference sequence). The CDR3 loop is CSAWGGRETQYF. The CDR3 region has the DNA TGCAGTGCCTGGGGGGGGCGGGAGACCCAGTACTTC.

This clonotype was seen many times. The chain couples TRBV7-3 to TRBJ2-1, with D perhaps TRBD2 (5 bases). CDR3 length: 15 residues. Looked up from germline, CDR1 is SGHTA and CDR2 is FQGTGA. The V end was cut by 4 bases, the J end by 0 bases, with 10 bases between. The CDR3 region has the DNA TGTGCCAGCAGCTGGAGCGGAACCTCCTACAATGAGCAGTTCTTC. This translates into CASSWSGTSYNEQFF.

This clonotype was counted at least ten times. The genes are TRBV6-1 and TRBJ2-6; tentatively, D is TRBD2 (5 bases). Per germline, CDR1 MNHNS and CDR2 SASEGT. V lost 4 bases and J lost 1, with 14 bases in between. The CDR3 runs 17 residues. In DNA, the CDR3 is TGTGCCAGCAGTGCGCGGGCGGGTGGTTCTGGGGCCAACGTCCTGACTTTC. This codes for CASSARAGGSGANVLTF.